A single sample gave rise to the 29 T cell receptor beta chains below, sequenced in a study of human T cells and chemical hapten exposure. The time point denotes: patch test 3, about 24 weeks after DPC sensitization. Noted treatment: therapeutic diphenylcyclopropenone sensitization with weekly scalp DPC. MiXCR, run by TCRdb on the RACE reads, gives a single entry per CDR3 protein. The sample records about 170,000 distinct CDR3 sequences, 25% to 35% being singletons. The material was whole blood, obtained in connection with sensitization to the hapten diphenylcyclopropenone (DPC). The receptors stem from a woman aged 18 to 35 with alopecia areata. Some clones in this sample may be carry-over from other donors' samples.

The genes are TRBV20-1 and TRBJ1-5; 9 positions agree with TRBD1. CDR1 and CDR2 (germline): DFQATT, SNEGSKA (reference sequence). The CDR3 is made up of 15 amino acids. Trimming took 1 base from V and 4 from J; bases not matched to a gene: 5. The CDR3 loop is CSARGEGQGNQPQHF. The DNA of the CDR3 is TGCAGTGCTAGAGGTGAAGGACAGGGGAATCAGCCCCAGCATTTT.

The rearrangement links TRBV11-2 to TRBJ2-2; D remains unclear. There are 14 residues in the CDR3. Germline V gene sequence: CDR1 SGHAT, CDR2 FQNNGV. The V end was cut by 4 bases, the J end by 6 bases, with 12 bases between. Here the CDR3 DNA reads TGTGCCAGCAGCTCCCACAGCGTTCCCGGGGAGCTGTTTTTT. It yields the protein CASSSHSVPGELFF.

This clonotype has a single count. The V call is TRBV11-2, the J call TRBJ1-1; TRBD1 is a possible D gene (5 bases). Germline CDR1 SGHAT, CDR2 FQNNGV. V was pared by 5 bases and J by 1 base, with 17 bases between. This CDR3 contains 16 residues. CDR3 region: CASSQPRGVSNTEAFF. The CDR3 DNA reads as TGTGCCAGCAGCCAACCCAGAGGGGTCTCGAACACTGAAGCTTTCTTT. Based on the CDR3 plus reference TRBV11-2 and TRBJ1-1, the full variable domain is EAGVAQSPRYKIIEKRQSVAFWCNPISGHATLYWYQQILGQGPKLLIQFQNNGVVDDSQLPKDRFSAERLKGVDSTLKIQPAKLEDSAVYLCASSQPRGVSNTEAFFGQGTRLTVV.

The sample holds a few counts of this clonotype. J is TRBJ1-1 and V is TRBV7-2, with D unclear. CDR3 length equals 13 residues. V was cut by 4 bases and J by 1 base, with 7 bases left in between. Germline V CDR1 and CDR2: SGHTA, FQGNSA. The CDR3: CASSSSGNTEAFF. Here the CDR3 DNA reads TGTGCCAGCAGCTCTTCAGGGAACACTGAAGCTTTCTTT.

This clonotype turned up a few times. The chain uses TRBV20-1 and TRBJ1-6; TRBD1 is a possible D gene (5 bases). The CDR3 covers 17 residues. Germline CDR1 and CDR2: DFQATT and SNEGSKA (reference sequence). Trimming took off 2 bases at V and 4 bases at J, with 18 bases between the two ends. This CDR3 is CSARTIGGTEYNSPLHF. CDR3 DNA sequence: TGCAGTGCTAGAACTATTGGGGGAACAGAGTATAATTCACCCCTCCACTTT.

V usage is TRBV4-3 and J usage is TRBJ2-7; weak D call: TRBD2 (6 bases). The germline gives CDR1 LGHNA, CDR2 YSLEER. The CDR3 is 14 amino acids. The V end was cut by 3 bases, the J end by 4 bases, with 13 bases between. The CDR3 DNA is TGCGCCAGCAGCCAGTTAGCGGCAGGGTACGAGCAGTACTTC. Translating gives CASSQLAAGYEQYF.

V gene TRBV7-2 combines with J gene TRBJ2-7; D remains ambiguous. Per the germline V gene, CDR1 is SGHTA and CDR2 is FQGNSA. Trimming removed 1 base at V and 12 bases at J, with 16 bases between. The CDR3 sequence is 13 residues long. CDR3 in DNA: TGTGCCAGCAGCTTAGATCAGGACGGCAGTCGGTACTTC. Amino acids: CASSLDQDGSRYF. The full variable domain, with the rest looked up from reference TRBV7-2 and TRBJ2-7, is GAGVSQSPSNKVTEKGKDVELRCDPISGHTALYWYRQSLGQGLEFLIYFQGNSAPDKSGLPSDRFSAERTGGSVSTLTIQRTQQEDSAVYLCASSLDQDGSRYFGPGTRLTVT.

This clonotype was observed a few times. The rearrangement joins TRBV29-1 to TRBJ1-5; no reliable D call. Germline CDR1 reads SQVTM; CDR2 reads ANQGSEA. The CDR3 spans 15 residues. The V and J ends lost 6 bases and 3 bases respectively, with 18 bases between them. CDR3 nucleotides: TGCAGCGTGTCTGTAACAGCCTCGGTCAATCAGCCCCAGCATTTT. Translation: CSVSVTASVNQPQHF.

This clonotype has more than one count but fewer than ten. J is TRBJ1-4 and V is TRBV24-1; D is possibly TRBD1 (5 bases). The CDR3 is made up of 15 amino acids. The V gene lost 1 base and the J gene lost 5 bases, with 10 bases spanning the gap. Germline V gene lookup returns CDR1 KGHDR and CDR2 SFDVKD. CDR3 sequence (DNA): TGTGCCACCAGTGATTTCAGGGCCCTGAATGAAAAACTGTTTTTT. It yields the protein CATSDFRALNEKLFF.

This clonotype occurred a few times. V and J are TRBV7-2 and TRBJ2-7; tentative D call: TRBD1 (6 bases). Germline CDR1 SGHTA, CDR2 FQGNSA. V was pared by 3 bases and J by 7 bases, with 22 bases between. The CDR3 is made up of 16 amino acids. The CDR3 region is CASSFMTGQGTWEQYF. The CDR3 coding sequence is TGTGCCAGCAGCTTTATGACCGGGCAGGGGACGTGGGAGCAGTACTTC. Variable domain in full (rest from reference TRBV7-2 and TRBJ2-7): GAGVSQSPSNKVTEKGKDVELRCDPISGHTALYWYRQSLGQGLEFLIYFQGNSAPDKSGLPSDRFSAERTGGSVSTLTIQRTQQEDSAVYLCASSFMTGQGTWEQYFGPGTRLTVT.

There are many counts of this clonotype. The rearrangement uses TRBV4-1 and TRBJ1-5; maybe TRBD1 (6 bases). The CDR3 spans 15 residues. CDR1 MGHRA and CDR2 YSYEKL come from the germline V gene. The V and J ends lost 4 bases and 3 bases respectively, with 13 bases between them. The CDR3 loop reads CASSLRTDYNQPQHF. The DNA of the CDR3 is TGCGCCAGCAGCCTACGGACAGATTACAATCAGCCCCAGCATTTT.

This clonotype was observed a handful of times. CDR3 protein: CSAPTGQPYNEQFF. The CDR3 DNA sequence: TGCAGTGCTCCAACGGGACAGCCCTACAATGAGCAGTTCTTC. The chain recombines TRBV20-1 with TRBJ2-1; TRBD1 agrees at 7 bases. Germline lookup yields CDR1 DFQATT and CDR2 SNEGSKA (reference sequence). This CDR3 has 14 amino acids. V shed 5 bases, J shed 2 bases, and the junction held 6 bases outside the gene matches.

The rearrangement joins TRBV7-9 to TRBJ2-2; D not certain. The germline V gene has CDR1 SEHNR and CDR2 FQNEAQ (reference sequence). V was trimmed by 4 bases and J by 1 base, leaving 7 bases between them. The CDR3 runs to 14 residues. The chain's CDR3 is CASSSIWNTGELFF. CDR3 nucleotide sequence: TGTGCCAGCAGCTCCATCTGGAACACCGGGGAGCTGTTTTTT. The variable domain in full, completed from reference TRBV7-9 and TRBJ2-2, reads DTGVSQNPRHKITKRGQNVTFRCDPISEHNRLYWYRQTLGQGPEFLTYFQNEAQLEKSRLLSDRFSAERPKGSFSTLEIQRTEQGDSAMYLCASSSIWNTGELFFGEGSRLTVL.

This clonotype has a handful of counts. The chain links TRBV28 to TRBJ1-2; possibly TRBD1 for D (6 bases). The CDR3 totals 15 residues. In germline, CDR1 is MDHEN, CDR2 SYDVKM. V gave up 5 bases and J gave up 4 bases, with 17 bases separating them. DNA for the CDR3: TGTGCCAGCAGTCTCCACATCTCGGACAGCTATGGCTACACCTTC. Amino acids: CASSLHISDSYGYTF.

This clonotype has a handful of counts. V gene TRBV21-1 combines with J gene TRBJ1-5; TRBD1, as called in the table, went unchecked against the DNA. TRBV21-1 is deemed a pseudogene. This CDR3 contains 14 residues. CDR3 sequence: CARALDRVSQPQHF. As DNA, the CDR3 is TGTGCCAGAGCCCTGGACAGGGTGAGTCAGCCCCAGCATTTT.

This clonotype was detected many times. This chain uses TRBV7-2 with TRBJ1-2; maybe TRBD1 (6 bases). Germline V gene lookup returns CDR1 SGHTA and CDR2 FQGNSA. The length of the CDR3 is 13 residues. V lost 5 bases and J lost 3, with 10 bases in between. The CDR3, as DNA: TGTGCCAGCAGCACGGACAGCTACTATGGCTACACCTTC. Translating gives CASSTDSYYGYTF.

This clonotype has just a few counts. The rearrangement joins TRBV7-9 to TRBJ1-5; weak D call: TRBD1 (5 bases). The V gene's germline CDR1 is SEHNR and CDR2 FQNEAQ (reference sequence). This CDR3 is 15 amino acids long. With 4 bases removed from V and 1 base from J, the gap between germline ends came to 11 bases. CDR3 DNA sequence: TGTGCCAGCAGCTCTGGGGGATTAAGCAATCAGCCCCAGCATTTT. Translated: CASSSGGLSNQPQHF.

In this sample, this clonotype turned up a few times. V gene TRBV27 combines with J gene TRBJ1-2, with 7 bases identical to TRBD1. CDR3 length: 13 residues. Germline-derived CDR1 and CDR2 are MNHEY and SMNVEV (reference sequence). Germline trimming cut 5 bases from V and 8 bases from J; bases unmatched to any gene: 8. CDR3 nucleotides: TGTGCCAGCAGTCCGTCGAACAGGGGCGGCTACACCTTC. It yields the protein CASSPSNRGGYTF.

This CDR3 reads CAWSDWTKGPHSNQPQHF. CDR3 DNA sequence: TGTGCCTGGAGTGATTGGACGAAGGGCCCTCATAGCAATCAGCCCCAGCATTTT. The chain joins TRBV30 to TRBJ1-5; D gene unclear. The V end lost 1 base, the J end lost 0 bases, and 19 bases lay between the germline ends. The germline gives CDR1 GTSNPN, CDR2 SVGIG (reference sequence). This CDR3 has 18 amino acids.

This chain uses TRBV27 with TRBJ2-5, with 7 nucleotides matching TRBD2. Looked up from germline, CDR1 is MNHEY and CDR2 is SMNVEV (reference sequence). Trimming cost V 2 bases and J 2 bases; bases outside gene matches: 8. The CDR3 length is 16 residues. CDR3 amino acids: CASSLGDSGFQETQYF. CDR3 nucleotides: TGTGCCAGCAGTTTAGGGGATAGCGGGTTTCAAGAGACCCAGTACTTC.

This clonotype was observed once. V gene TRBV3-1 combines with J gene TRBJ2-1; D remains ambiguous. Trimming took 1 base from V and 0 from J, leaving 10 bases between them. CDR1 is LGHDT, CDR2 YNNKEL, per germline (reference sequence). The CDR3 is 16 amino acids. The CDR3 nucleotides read TGTGCCAGCAGCCAAGCGGACGGAAGCTCCTACAATGAGCAGTTCTTC. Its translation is CASSQADGSSYNEQFF.

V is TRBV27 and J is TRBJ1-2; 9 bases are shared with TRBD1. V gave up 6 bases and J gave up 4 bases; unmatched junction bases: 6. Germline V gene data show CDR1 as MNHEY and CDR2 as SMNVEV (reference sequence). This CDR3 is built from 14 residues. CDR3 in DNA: TGTGCCAGCAGCAGGGACAGGGTGTCCTATGGCTACACCTTC. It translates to CASSRDRVSYGYTF.

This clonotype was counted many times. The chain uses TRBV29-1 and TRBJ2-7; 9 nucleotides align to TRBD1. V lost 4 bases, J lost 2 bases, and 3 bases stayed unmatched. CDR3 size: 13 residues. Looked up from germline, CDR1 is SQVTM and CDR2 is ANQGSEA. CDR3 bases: TGCAGCGTTGGACAGGGGGTTCCCTACGAGCAGTACTTC. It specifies CSVGQGVPYEQYF.

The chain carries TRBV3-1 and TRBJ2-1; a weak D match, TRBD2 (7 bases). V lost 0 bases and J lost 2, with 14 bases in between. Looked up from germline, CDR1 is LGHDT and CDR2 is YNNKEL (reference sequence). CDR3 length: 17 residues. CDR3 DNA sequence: TGTGCCAGCAGCCAAGATGCGGGGGCAGTCGCCTACAATGAGCAGTTCTTC. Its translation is CASSQDAGAVAYNEQFF.

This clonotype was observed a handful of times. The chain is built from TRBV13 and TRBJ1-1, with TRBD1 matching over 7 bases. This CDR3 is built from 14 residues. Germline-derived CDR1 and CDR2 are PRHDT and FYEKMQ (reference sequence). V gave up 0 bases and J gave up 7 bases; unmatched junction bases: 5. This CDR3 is CASSLGQGRGEAFF. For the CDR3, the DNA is TGTGCCAGCAGCTTAGGACAGGGGAGGGGTGAAGCTTTCTTT.

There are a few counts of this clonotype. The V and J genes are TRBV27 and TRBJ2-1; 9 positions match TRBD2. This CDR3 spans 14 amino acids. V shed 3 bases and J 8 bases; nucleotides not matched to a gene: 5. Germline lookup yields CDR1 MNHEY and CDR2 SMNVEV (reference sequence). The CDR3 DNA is TGTGCCAGCAGTTTGGCGGGGGGGTATCATGAGCAGTTCTTC. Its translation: CASSLAGGYHEQFF.

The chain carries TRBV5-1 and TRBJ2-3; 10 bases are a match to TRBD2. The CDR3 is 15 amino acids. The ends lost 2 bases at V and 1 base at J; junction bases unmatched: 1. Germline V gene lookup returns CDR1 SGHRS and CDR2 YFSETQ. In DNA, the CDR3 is TGCGCCAGCAGCTTTGGGACTAGCGGCACAGATACGCAGTATTTT. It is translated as CASSFGTSGTDTQYF. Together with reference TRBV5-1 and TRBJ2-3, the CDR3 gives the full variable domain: KAGVTQTPRYLIKTRGQQVTLSCSPISGHRSVSWYQQTPGQGLQFLFEYFSETQRNKGNFPGRFSGRQFSNSRSEMNVSTLELGDSALYLCASSFGTSGTDTQYFGPGTRLTVL.

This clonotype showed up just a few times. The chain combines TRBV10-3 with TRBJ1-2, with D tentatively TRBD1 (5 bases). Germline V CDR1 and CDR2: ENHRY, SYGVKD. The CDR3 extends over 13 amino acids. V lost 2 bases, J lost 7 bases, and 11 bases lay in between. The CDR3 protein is CAISERDSRGYTF. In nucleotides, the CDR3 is TGTGCCATCAGTGAGAGAGACAGCCGTGGCTACACCTTC.

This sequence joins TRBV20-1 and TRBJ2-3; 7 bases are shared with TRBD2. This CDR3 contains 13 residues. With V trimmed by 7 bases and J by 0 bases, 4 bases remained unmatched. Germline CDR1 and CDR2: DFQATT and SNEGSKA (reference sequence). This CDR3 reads CSESGESTDTQYF. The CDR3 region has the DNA TGCAGTGAGAGCGGGGAGAGCACAGATACGCAGTATTTT.